This TCR beta chain comes out of a study of shared clonotypes between healthy human individuals. About this clone itself: The antigen remains undetermined.

Regarding the study as a whole: Clonotypes which were not shared had lower generation probabilities than clonotypes that all four donors shared.

Measured with immunoSEQ multiplex PCR; TCRdb has only the in-frame clones, and not every one. Here the sample spans some 1 million clones, roughly 80% being singletons. V was trimmed by 8 bases and J by 4 bases, leaving 17 bases between them. The CDR3 consists of 14 residues. The germline CDR1 and CDR2 sequences are SNHLY and FYNNEI. The sequencing input was memory CD4+ T cells sorted from blood. As for subset: CD45RA-negative fraction. V and J are TRBV2 and TRBJ1-1; D gene uncertain. This receptor was taken from a man aged 18 to 30 in good health. The CDR3 DNA follows: TGTGCCAGCGTGGCAGCTCCCACGGGCACTGAAGCTTTCTTT. Translated, it gives CASVAAPTGTEAFF.